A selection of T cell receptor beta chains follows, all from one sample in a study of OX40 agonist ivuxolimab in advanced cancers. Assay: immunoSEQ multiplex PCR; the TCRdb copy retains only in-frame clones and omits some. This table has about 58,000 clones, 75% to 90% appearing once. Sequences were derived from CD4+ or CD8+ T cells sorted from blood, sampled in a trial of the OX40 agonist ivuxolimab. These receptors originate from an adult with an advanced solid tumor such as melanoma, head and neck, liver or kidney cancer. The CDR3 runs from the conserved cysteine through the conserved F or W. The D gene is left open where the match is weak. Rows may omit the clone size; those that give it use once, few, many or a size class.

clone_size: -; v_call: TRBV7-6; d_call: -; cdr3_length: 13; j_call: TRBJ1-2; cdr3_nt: TGTGCCAGCAGCTTCACTCCCAACTATGGCTACACCTTC; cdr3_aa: CASSFTPNYGYTF
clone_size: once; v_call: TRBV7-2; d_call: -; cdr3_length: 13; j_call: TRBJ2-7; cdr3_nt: TGTGCCAGCAGCCCTGGACACTCGGGGGAGCAGTACTTC; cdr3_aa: CASSPGHSGEQYF
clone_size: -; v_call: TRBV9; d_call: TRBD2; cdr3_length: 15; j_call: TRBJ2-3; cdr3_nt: TGTGCCAGCAGCTCGCGGGGGGGCGGCACAGATACGCAGTATTTT; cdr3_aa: CASSSRGGGTDTQYF
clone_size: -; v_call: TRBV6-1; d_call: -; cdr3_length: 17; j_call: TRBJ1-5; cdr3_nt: TGTGCCAGCAGTGATTCGAGGGCAGGGGAAATCAGGCAGCCTCAGCATTTT; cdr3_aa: CASSDSRAGEIRQPQHF
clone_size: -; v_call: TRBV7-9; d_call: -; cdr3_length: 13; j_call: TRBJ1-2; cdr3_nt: TGTGCCAGCACCTCCTTTAGAAGTTATGGCTACACCTTC; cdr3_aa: CASTSFRSYGYTF
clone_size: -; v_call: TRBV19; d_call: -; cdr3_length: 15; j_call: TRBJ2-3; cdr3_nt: TGTGCCAGTAGGGGGGTGTTCACTAGCACAGATACGCAGTATTTT; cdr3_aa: CASRGVFTSTDTQYF
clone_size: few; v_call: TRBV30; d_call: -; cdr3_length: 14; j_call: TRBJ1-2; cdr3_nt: TGTGCCTGGAGTGGGGCAGTTGTAAACTATGGCTACACCTTC; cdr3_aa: CAWSGAVVNYGYTF
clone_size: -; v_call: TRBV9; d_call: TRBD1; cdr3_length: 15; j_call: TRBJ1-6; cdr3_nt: TGTGCCAGCAACACAGGGGGAGGATATAATTCACCCCTCCACTTT; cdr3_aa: CASNTGGGYNSPLHF
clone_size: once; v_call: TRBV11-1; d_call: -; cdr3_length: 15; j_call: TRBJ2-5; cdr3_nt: TGTGCCAGCAGCTTCAGCCAGGGTATCCAAGAGACCCAGTACTTC; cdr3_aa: CASSFSQGIQETQYF
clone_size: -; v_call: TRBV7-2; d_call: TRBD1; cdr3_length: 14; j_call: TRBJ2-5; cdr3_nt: TGTGCCAGCAGCTCAGGGGGCACCAGGGAGACCCAGTACTTC; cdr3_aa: CASSSGGTRETQYF
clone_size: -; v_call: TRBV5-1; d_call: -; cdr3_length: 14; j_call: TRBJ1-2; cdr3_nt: TGCGCCAGCAGCTCCGGGACACATAACTATGGCTACACCTTC; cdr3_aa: CASSSGTHNYGYTF
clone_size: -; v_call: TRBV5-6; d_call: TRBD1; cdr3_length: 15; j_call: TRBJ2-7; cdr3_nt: TGTGCCAGCAGCTTGTTAGAGGGGGCGCGGTACGAGCAGTACTTC; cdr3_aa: CASSLLEGARYEQYF
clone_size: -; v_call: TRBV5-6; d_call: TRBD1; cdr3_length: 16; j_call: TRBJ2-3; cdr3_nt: TGTGCCAGCAGCAATAGCCCGAGGGGGCGCCCAGATACGCAGTATTTT; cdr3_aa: CASSNSPRGRPDTQYF
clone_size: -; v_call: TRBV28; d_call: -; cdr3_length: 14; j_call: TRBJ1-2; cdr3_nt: TGTGCCAGCAGTAACCCAGCCTACCATTATGGCTACACCTTC; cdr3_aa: CASSNPAYHYGYTF
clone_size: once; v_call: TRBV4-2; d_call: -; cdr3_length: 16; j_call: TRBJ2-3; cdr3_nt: TGTGCCAGCAGCCAGTCGGCGGCCCCAAAGGGAGATACGCAGTATTTT; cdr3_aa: CASSQSAAPKGDTQYF
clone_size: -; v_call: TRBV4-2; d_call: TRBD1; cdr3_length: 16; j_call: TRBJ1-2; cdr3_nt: TGTGCCAGCAGCCGGAGACCGGGACAGGGGGCGGATGGCTACACCTTC; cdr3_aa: CASSRRPGQGADGYTF
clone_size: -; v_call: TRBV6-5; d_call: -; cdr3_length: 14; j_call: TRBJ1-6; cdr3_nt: TGTGCCAGCAGTTACCAGGGGCTGAATTCACCCCTCCACTTT; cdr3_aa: CASSYQGLNSPLHF
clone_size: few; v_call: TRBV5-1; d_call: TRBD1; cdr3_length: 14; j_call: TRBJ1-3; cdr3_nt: TGCGCCAGCAGCCTGGACAGGCCGGGAAACACCATATATTTT; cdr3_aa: CASSLDRPGNTIYF
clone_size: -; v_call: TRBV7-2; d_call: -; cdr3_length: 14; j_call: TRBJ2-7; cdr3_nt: TGTGCCAGCAGCTCCCGTAAAACCTCCTACGAGCAGTACTTC; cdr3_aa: CASSSRKTSYEQYF
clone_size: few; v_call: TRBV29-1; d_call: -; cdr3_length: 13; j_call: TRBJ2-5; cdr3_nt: TGCAGCGTTGAAGTTACACGCCAAGAGACCCAGTACTTC; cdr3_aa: CSVEVTRQETQYF
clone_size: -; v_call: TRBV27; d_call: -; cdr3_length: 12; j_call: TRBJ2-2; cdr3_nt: TGTGCCAGCAGCCACCCTATAGGGGAGCTGTTTTTT; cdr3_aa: CASSHPIGELFF
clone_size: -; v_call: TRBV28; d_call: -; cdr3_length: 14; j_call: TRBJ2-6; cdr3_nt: TGTGCCAGCAGTTCGGCTGCCGGGGCCAACGTCCTGACTTTC; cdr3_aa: CASSSAAGANVLTF
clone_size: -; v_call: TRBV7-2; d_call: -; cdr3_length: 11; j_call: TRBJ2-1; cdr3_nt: TGTGCCAGCAGACTATACAATGAGCAGTTCTTC; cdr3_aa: CASRLYNEQFF
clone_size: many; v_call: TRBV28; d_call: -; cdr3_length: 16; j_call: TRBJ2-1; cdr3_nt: TGTGCCAGCAGTTCCGATCTTCCGGACTCCTACAATGAGCAGTTCTTC; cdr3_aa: CASSSDLPDSYNEQFF
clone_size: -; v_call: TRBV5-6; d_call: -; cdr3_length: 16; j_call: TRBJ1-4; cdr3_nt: TGTGCCAGCAGCTCCACCCTTCAGGATAATAATGAAAAACTGTTTTTT; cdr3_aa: CASSSTLQDNNEKLFF
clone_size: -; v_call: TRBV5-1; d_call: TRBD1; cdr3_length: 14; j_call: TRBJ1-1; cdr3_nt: TGCGCCAGCAGCCGACAGGGGGCGCCAGGTGAAGCTTTCTTT; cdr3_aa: CASSRQGAPGEAFF
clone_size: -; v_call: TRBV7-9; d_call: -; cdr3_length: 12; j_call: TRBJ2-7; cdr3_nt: TGTGCCAGCAGCTTAGGGCGGAAGGAGCAGTACTTC; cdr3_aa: CASSLGRKEQYF
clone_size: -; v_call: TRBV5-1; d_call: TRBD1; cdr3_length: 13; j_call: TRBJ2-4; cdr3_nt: TGCGCCAGCAGCCCCGGACAGGAAAACATTCAGTACTTC; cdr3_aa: CASSPGQENIQYF
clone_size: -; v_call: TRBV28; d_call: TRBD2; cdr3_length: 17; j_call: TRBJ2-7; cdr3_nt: TGTGCCAGCAGTTCCCCCGGACTAGCGGGGGGGAACTACGAGCAGTACTTC; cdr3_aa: CASSSPGLAGGNYEQYF
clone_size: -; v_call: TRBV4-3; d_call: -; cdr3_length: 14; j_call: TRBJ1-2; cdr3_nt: TGCGCCAGCAGCCAGTCTATCGGGGTTGGTGGCTACACCTTC; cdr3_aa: CASSQSIGVGGYTF
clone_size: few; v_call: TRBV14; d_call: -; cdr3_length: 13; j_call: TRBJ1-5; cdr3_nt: TGTGCCAGCAGCAACGGGGGGGGCCAGCCCCAGCATTTT; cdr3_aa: CASSNGGGQPQHF
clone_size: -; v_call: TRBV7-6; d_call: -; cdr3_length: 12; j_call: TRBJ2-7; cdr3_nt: TGTGCCAGCAGCTTAATGTTAGCCGAGCAGTACTTC; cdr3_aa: CASSLMLAEQYF
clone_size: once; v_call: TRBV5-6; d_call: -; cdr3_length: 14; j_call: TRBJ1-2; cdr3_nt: TGTGCCAGCAGCTTGGCGGGGGAGAGTTATGGCTACACCTTC; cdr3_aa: CASSLAGESYGYTF
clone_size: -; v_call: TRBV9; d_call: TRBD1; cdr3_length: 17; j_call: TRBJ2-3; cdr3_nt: TGTGCCAGCAGCGTAGGTATTTTAGGGGGCATCACAGATACGCAGTATTTT; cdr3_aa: CASSVGILGGITDTQYF
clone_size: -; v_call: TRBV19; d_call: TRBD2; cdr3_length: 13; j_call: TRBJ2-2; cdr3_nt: TGTGCCAGTAGAAAGACTAGCCCCGGGGAGCTGTTTTTT; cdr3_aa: CASRKTSPGELFF
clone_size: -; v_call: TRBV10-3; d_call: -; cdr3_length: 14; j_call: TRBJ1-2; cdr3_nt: TGTGCCACAGGGGCACCGGGAGCTAACTATGGCTACACCTTC; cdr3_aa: CATGAPGANYGYTF
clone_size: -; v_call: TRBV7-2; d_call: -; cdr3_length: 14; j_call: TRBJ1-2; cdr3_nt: TGTGCCAGCAGCTTTTTACTGGAGACCTATGGCTACACCTTC; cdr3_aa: CASSFLLETYGYTF
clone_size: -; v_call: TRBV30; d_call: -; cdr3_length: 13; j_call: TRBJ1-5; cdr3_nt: TGTGCCTGGAATCGGCAGGGGCATCAGCCCCAGCATTTT; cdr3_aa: CAWNRQGHQPQHF
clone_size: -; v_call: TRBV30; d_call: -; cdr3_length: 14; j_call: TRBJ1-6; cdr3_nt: TGTGCCTGGAGTATTTCAGGGTGGGATTCACCCCTCCACTTT; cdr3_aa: CAWSISGWDSPLHF
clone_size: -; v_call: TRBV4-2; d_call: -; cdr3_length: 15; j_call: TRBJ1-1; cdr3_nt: TGTGCCAGCAGCCAAGAGAGGGTAGGAGACACTGAAGCTTTCTTT; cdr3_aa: CASSQERVGDTEAFF
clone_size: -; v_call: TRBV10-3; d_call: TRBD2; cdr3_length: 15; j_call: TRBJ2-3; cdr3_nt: TGTGCCATCAGTGATTCTGCGGGGGGGGCAGATACGCAGTATTTT; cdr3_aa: CAISDSAGGADTQYF
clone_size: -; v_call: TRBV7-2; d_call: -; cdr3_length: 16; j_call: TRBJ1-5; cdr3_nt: TGTGCCAGCAGCCCGGCGCCGACGCAGACCAATCAGCCCCAGCATTTT; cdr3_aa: CASSPAPTQTNQPQHF
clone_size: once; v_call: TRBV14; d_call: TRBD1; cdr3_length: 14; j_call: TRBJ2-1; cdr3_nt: TGTGCCAGCAGCCGGACAGGGGGCTTCGATGAGCAGTTCTTC; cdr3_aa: CASSRTGGFDEQFF
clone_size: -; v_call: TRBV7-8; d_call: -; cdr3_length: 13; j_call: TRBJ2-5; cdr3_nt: TGTGCCAGCAGCAACGACAAGATGGAGACCCAGTACTTC; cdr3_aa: CASSNDKMETQYF
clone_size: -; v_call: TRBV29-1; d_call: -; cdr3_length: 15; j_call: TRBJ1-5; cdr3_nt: TGCAGCGTCAGGGACGGGGACTATAGCAATCAGCCCCAGCATTTT; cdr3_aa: CSVRDGDYSNQPQHF
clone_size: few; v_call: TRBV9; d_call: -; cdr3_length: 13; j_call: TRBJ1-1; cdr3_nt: TGTGCCAGCAGCGTAATGGAGAACACTGAAGCTTTCTTT; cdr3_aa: CASSVMENTEAFF
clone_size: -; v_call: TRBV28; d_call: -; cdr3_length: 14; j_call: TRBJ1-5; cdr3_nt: TGTGCCAGCAGGCCCCAGGGCAGCAATCAGCCCCAGCATTTT; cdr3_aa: CASRPQGSNQPQHF
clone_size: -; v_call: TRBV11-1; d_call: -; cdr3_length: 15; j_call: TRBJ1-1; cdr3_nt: TGTGCCAGCACCCCCTATGCAGGGGTGTACACTGAAGCTTTCTTT; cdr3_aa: CASTPYAGVYTEAFF
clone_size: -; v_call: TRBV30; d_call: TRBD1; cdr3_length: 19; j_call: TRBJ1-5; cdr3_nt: TGTGCCTGGAGTCTATCGGACAGGGAGGGTTCCTATGGCAATCAGCCCCAGCATTTT; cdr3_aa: CAWSLSDREGSYGNQPQHF
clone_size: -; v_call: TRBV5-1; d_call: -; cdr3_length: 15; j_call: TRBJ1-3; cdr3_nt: TGCGCCAGCAGCTTGGGGACAAACTCTGGAAACACCATATATTTT; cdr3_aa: CASSLGTNSGNTIYF
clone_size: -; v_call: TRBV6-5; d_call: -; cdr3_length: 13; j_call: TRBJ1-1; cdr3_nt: TGTGCCAGCAGTTACAACAGGAAGGGTGAAGCTTTCTTT; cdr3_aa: CASSYNRKGEAFF
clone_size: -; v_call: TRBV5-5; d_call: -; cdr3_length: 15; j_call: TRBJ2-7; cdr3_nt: TGTGCCAGCAGCTTGGTAGCGACACACTCCTACGAGCAGTACTTC; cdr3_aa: CASSLVATHSYEQYF
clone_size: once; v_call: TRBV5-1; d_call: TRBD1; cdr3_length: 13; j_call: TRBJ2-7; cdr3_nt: TGCGCCAGCAGCTTGGAACAGGGGACCGAGCAGTACTTC; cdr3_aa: CASSLEQGTEQYF
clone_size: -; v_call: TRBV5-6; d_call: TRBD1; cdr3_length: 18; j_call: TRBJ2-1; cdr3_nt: TGTGCCAGCAGCCAAGGACAGGGGGCTAATATCCCCTCGGGTGAGCAGTTCTTC; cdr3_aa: CASSQGQGANIPSGEQFF